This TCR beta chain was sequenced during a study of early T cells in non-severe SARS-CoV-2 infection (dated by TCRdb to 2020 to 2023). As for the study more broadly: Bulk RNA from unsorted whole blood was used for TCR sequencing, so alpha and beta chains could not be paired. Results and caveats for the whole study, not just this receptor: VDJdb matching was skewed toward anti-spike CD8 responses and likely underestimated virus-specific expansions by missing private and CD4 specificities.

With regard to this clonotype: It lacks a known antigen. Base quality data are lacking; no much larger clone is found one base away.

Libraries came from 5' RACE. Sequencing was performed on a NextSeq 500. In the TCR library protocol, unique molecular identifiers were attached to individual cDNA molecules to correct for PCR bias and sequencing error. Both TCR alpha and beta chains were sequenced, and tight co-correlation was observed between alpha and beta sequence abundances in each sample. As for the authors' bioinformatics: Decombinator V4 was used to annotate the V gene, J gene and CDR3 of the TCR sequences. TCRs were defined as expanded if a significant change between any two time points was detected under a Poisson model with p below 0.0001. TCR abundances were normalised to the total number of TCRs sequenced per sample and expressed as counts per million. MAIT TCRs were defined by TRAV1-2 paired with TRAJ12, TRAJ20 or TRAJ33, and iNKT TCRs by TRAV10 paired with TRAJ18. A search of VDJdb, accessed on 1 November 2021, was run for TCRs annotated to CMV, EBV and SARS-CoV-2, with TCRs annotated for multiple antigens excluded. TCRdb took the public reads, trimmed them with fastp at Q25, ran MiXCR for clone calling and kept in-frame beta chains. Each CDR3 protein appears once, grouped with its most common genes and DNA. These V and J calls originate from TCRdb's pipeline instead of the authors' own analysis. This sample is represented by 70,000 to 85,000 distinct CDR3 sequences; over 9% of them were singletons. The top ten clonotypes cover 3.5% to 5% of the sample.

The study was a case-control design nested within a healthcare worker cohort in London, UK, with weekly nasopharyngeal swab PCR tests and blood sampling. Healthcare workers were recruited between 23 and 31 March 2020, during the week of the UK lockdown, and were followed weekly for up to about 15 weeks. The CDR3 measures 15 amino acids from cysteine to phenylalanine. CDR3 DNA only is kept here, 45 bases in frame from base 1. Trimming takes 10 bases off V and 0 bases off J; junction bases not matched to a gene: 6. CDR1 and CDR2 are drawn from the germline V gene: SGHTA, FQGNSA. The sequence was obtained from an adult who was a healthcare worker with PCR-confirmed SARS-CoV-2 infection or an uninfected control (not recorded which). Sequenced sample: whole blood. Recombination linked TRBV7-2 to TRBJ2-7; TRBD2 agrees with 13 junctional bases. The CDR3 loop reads CATRTSGGSSYEQYF. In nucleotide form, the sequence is TGTGCCACCCGGACTAGCGGGGGTAGCTCCTACGAGCAGTACTTC.